The next 26 T cell receptor beta chains were all read from a single sample in a study of shared clonotypes between healthy human individuals. Measured with immunoSEQ multiplex PCR; TCRdb has only the in-frame clones, and not every one. The sample lists about 1.5 million clones, 95% to 99% occurring once. The specimen sequenced was naive CD4+ T cells sorted from blood. Subset in this sample: CD45RA+ positively selected. Receptors were obtained from a man aged 25 to 40 in good health.

The genes are TRBV5-6 and TRBJ2-1, with D perhaps matching TRBD2 (6 bases). CDR1 SGHDT and CDR2 YYEEEE come from the germline V gene. Deletions cut 5 bases from V and 10 bases from J, with 10 bases between. The CDR3 covers 11 residues. CDR3 in amino acids: CASRGREEQFF. The DNA for the CDR3 is TGTGCCAGCAGAGGCCGGGAGGAGCAGTTCTTC.

J is TRBJ2-7 and V is TRBV15; TRBD1 matches 9 bases. The CDR3 is 15 amino acids. The germline CDR1 and CDR2 sequences are LNHNV and YYDKDF (reference sequence). Unmatched junction bases numbered 9, after V lost 2 bases and J lost 7 bases. The CDR3 DNA reads TGTGCCACCAGCAGAAAGCGGACAGGGGTAGGAGAGCAGTACTTC. Translating gives CATSRKRTGVGEQYF.

The chain carries TRBV5-1 and TRBJ2-5; D gene uncertain. V lost 4 bases to trimming and J lost 4 bases, with 5 bases between them. Germline V gene sequence: CDR1 SGHRS, CDR2 YFSETQ. This CDR3 region has 11 residues. The CDR3 DNA is TGCGCCAGCAGCCACAGAGAGACCCAGTACTTC. Translating gives CASSHRETQYF.

The chain combines TRBV9 with TRBJ1-1; weak D call: TRBD1 (5 bases). V was pared by 0 bases and J by 1 base, with 10 bases between. This CDR3 has 15 amino acids. CDR1 is SGDLS, CDR2 YYNGEE, per germline. As DNA, the CDR3 is TGTGCCAGCAGCGTAGCGGGGGGAAGGAACACTGAAGCTTTCTTT. This encodes CASSVAGGRNTEAFF.

V gene TRBV9 combines with J gene TRBJ1-3; no definite D call. Germline-derived CDR1 and CDR2 are SGDLS and YYNGEE. Deletions cut 4 bases from V and 4 bases from J, with 9 bases between. The CDR3 has 13 amino acids. The DNA for the CDR3 is TGTGCCAGCAGCCTTGAGCTCGGAAACACCATATATTTT. Translating it yields CASSLELGNTIYF.

This sequence joins TRBV5-8 and TRBJ2-5, with D possibly TRBD1 on 6 matching bases. CDR3 length: 13 residues. With 5 bases removed from V and 7 bases from J, the gap between germline ends came to 15 bases. From germline, CDR1 is SGHTS and CDR2 YDEGEE. CDR3 in DNA: TGTGCCAGCAGTCCAGGGGCCAGATGGACCCAGTACTTC. Translated, it gives CASSPGARWTQYF. Full variable domain (missing parts from reference TRBV5-8 and TRBJ2-5): EAGVTQSPTHLIKTRGQQATLRCSPISGHTSVYWYQQALGLGLQFLLWYDEGEERNRGNFPPRFSGRQFPNYSSELNVNALELEDSALYLCASSPGARWTQYFGPGTRLLVL.

Remarks on this clone: Other nucleotide sequences in the sample specify the same CDR3. The genes are TRBV5-1 and TRBJ2-2, with no clear D. The CDR3 is 13 amino acids. The germline CDR1 and CDR2 sequences are SGHRS and YFSETQ. Trimming shortened V by 4 bases and J by 0 bases, and 4 bases separated the two germline ends. The CDR3 nucleotides are TGCGCCAGCAGCCGGACGAACACCGGGGAGCTGTTTTTT. This encodes CASSRTNTGELFF.

The V and J genes are TRBV5-4 and TRBJ2-3; no definite D call. The CDR3 is made up of 15 amino acids. The V and J ends lost 2 bases and 0 bases respectively, with 10 bases between them. The germline V gene has CDR1 SGHNT and CDR2 YYREEE (reference sequence). CDR3 amino acids: CASSFRAGSTDTQYF. The CDR3 DNA sequence: TGTGCCAGCAGCTTTAGGGCAGGAAGCACAGATACGCAGTATTTT.

The J gene is TRBJ1-2, the V gene TRBV5-1; possibly TRBD1 for D (6 bases). The CDR3 totals 15 residues. Germline V gene data show CDR1 as SGHRS and CDR2 as YFSETQ. Trimming took 0 bases from V and 0 from J, leaving 9 bases between them. CDR3 coding DNA: TGCGCCAGCAGCTTGGCAGGGGTTGCTAACTATGGCTACACCTTC. Encoded protein: CASSLAGVANYGYTF.

Concerning this clone itself: The same CDR3 can be traced to other DNA sequences in this sample. The chain has TRBV29-1 and TRBJ2-5; D uncertain. This CDR3 spans 11 amino acids. Germline assignment: CDR1 SQVTM and CDR2 ANQGSEA. Trimming removed 4 bases at V and 1 base at J, with 4 bases between. The CDR3 sequence: CSVAVQETQYF. CDR3 nucleotides: TGCAGCGTTGCGGTCCAAGAGACCCAGTACTTC.

This rearrangement joins TRBV7-9 to TRBJ2-1; no reliable D call. The germline V gene encodes CDR1 SEHNR and CDR2 FQNEAQ (reference sequence). Deletions cut 5 bases from V and 3 bases from J, with 11 bases between. CDR3 length: 14 amino acids. The chain's CDR3 is CASSPPTSYNEQFF. The CDR3 coding sequence is TGTGCCAGCAGCCCGCCGACAAGCTACAATGAGCAGTTCTTC.

V usage is TRBV28 and J usage is TRBJ1-5; TRBD1 might be the D (5 bases). Trimming cost V 7 bases and J 4 bases, with 11 bases left between them. Germline CDR1 reads MDHEN; CDR2 reads SYDVKM. The CDR3 has 13 residues. The CDR3 sequence: CASMGEWNQPQHF. CDR3 coding DNA: TGTGCCAGCATGGGGGAGTGGAATCAGCCCCAGCATTTT.

Worth noting for this clone: Additional DNA sequences in this sample encode the identical CDR3. The chain recombines TRBV19 with TRBJ1-5, with 9 nucleotides matching TRBD1. CDR1 LNHDA and CDR2 SQIVND come from the germline V gene (reference sequence). The J segment lost 5 bases and the V segment lost 9 bases, leaving 5 bases of the junction unmatched. The CDR3 contains 13 residues. In DNA form, the CDR3 reads TGTGCCAGCAGCCGGGACAGGGATCAGCCCCAGCATTTT. Protein product: CASSRDRDQPQHF. The complete variable domain, with remaining parts taken from reference TRBV19 and TRBJ1-5, reads DGGITQSPKYLFRKEGQNVTLSCEQNLNHDAMYWYRQDPGQGLRLIYYSQIVNDFQKGDIAEGYSVSREKKESFPLTVTSAQKNPTAFYLCASSRDRDQPQHFGDGTRLSIL.

The rearrangement uses TRBV5-8 and TRBJ1-2, with unresolved D. Trimming pared 0 bases from V and 5 bases from J, leaving 8 bases between. In germline, CDR1 is SGHTS, CDR2 YDEGEE. The CDR3 contains 13 residues. CDR3 loop: CASSLGGTYGYTF. CDR3 DNA: TGTGCCAGCAGCTTGGGCGGTACATATGGCTACACCTTC.

This rearrangement joins TRBV6-1 to TRBJ2-7, with D unclear. V was shortened by 1 base and J by 3 bases, with 10 bases between the two germline ends. Germline lookup yields CDR1 MNHNS and CDR2 SASEGT. This CDR3 comprises 14 residues. CDR3 region: CASSEGAARYEQYF. Here the CDR3 DNA reads TGTGCCAGCAGTGAAGGGGCAGCCCGCTACGAGCAGTACTTC.

Note on this clone: Within the sample, other DNA sequences also encode this same CDR3. The chain has TRBV19 and TRBJ2-7; 7 bases line up with TRBD1. The V and J ends lost 4 bases and 2 bases, in that order; junction bases with no gene match: 2. The CDR3 contains 13 residues. From germline, CDR1 is LNHDA and CDR2 SQIVND (reference sequence). The CDR3 nucleotides read TGTGCCAGTAGTAGGACAGGAACCTACGAGCAGTACTTC. Translating gives CASSRTGTYEQYF.

The chain uses TRBV11-3 and TRBJ2-1, with D uncertain. The V and J ends lost 8 bases and 6 bases respectively, with 14 bases between them. This CDR3 spans 13 amino acids. The germline gives CDR1 SGHNT, CDR2 YENEEA. The CDR3 loop reads CASAPSDRNEQFF. The CDR3 DNA sequence: TGTGCCAGCGCGCCCAGCGACCGCAATGAGCAGTTCTTC.

The J gene is TRBJ2-5, the V gene TRBV29-1; D is uncertain. The CDR3 spans 13 residues. Trimming shortened V by 5 bases and J by 1 base, and 11 bases separated the two germline ends. In germline, CDR1 is SQVTM, CDR2 ANQGSEA. CDR3 DNA sequence: TGCAGCGTTTTTGGCAGAACCCAAGAGACCCAGTACTTC. This translates into CSVFGRTQETQYF. Full variable domain (missing parts from reference TRBV29-1 and TRBJ2-5): SAVISQKPSRDICQRGTSLTIQCQVDSQVTMMFWYRQQPGQSLTLIATANQGSEATYESGFVIDKFPISRPNLTFSTLTVSNMSPEDSSIYLCSVFGRTQETQYFGPGTRLLVL.

This clone was recorded once. The chain links TRBV6-5 to TRBJ1-1, with D unresolved. The CDR3 runs to 13 residues. Germline loops: CDR1 MNHEY, CDR2 SVGAGI. V was pared by 5 bases and J by 1 base, with 8 bases between. The CDR3 DNA reads as TGTGCCAGCAGTGACCGACAGAACACTGAAGCTTTCTTT. It yields the protein CASSDRQNTEAFF.

The V call is TRBV7-3, the J call TRBJ2-1; D might be TRBD2 (5 bases). In germline, CDR1 is SGHTA, CDR2 FQGTGA. CDR3 length equals 17 residues. Deletions cut 1 base from V and 1 base from J, with 14 bases between. The DNA for the CDR3 is TGTGCCAGCAGCTTAAGTACGCCGGGAATGTCCTACAATGAGCAGTTCTTC. This codes for CASSLSTPGMSYNEQFF.

This chain uses TRBV5-1 with TRBJ1-4; tentatively, D is TRBD1 (5 bases). The V and J ends lost 4 bases and 2 bases respectively, with 12 bases between them. The CDR3 extends over 15 amino acids. In germline, CDR1 is SGHRS, CDR2 YFSETQ. CDR3 loop: CASSGEGLTNEKLFF. The CDR3 DNA reads TGCGCCAGCAGCGGCGAGGGGTTGACTAATGAAAAACTGTTTTTT.

This clone was counted once. The genes are TRBV10-1 and TRBJ2-5; 10 nucleotides agree with TRBD2. V was pared by 4 bases and J by 4 bases, with 0 bases of the junction left unmatched. The germline V gene has CDR1 WNHNN and CDR2 SYGVQD (reference sequence). This CDR3 comprises 13 residues. CDR3 in amino acids: CASSVAGGETQYF. The DNA for the CDR3 is TGCGCCAGCAGTGTAGCGGGAGGAGAGACCCAGTACTTC.

The rearrangement links TRBV14 to TRBJ2-1, with 9 bases identical to TRBD2. This CDR3 is built from 15 residues. The germline V gene has CDR1 SGHDN and CDR2 FVKESK. Trimming took 3 bases from V and 4 from J; bases not matched to a gene: 4. The DNA for the CDR3 is TGTGCCAGCAGCCATAGCGGGAGTTGGTACAATGAGCAGTTCTTC. Its translation is CASSHSGSWYNEQFF.

The chain links TRBV7-9 to TRBJ2-1, with 10 nucleotides matching TRBD2. Germline loops: CDR1 SEHNR, CDR2 FQNEAQ (reference sequence). Germline trimming cut 1 base from V and 7 bases from J; bases unmatched to any gene: 7. CDR3 length: 16 amino acids. CDR3 region: CASSLGSSGSLNEQFF. CDR3 nucleotides: TGTGCCAGCAGCTTAGGTTCTAGCGGGAGCCTTAATGAGCAGTTCTTC.

This chain connects TRBV2 to TRBJ2-1; 10 bases are shared with TRBD2. The trim removed 2 bases at V and 5 bases at J, leaving 0 bases unmatched. The length of the CDR3 is 14 residues. Per the germline V gene, CDR1 is SNHLY and CDR2 is FYNNEI. The CDR3 sequence is CASSETSGDNEQFF. CDR3 DNA sequence: TGTGCCAGCAGTGAAACTAGCGGGGACAATGAGCAGTTCTTC.

This chain connects TRBV15 to TRBJ1-2, with TRBD1 matching 7 bases. The CDR3 sequence is 17 residues long. The V segment lost 3 bases and the J segment 4 bases; nucleotides outside the gene matches: 14. Looked up from germline, CDR1 is LNHNV and CDR2 is YYDKDF (reference sequence). This chain's CDR3 is CATSSLDRAWSRYGYTF. The CDR3 DNA is TGTGCCACCAGCAGCCTCGACAGGGCATGGTCTCGCTATGGCTACACCTTC.